This entry lists 2 T cell receptor beta chains sequenced from one sample in a study of T cells after posttransplantation cyclophosphamide. Using immunoSEQ multiplex PCR, the repertoire was profiled, and TCRdb retains in-frame clones only, with some absent. The sample was found to contain about 12,000 clones, and every one recurs. The sequenced material came from PBMCs. Every receptor here comes from a woman in her thirties or forties in good health, CMV-negative, and a related stem cell transplant donor.

This clone was counted many times. The rearrangement joins TRBV7-2 to TRBJ1-2, with D perhaps TRBD1 (6 bases). The CDR3 sequence is 13 residues long. The V gene lost 5 bases and the J gene lost 6 bases, with 13 bases spanning the gap. Germline CDR1 reads SGHTA; CDR2 reads FQGNSA. The CDR3 sequence: CASSPRGLDGYTF. The CDR3 coding sequence is TGTGCCAGCAGCCCTAGGGGGTTGGATGGCTACACCTTC.

The table lists this clone with many counts. The chain joins TRBV7-2 to TRBJ2-5; D is unresolved. V lost 4 bases, J lost 5 bases, and 11 bases lay in between. The germline gives CDR1 SGHTA, CDR2 FQGNSA. This CDR3 has 13 residues. This CDR3 reads CASSSFTGETQYF. DNA of the CDR3: TGTGCCAGCAGCTCCTTCACCGGGGAGACCCAGTACTTC.